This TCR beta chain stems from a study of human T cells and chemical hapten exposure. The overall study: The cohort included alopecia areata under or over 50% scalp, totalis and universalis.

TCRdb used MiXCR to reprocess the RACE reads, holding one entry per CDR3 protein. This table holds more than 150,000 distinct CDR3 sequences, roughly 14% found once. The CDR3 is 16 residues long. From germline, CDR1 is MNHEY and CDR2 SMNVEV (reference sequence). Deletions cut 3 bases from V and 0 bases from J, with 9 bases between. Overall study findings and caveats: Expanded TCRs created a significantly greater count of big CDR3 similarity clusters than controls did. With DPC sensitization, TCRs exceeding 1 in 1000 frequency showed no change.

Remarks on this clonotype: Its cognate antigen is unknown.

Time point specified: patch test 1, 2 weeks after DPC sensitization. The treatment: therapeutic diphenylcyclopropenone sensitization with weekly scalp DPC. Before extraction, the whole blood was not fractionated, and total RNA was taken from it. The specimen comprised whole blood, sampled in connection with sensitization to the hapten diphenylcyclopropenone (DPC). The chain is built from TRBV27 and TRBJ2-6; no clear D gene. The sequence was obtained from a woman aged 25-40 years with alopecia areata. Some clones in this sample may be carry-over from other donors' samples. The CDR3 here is CASSFRPISGANVLTF. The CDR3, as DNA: TGTGCCAGCAGTTTCCGGCCGATCTCTGGGGCCAACGTCCTGACTTTC.